Reported below is one T cell receptor beta chain. This clone was seen a few times. Its antigen specificity is not known. No base qualities exist here, and no much larger clone lies one base off it. CDR1 and CDR2 are read off the germline V gene as SGHRS and YFSETQ. The cysteine opens and the phenylalanine closes a CDR3 of 15 amino acids. CDR3 DNA only is kept here, 45 bases in frame from base 1. At the junction V is shortened by 0 bases and J by 0 bases, with 8 bases in between. This sample stems from a study of control samples from healthy donors and cancer patients (dated by TCRdb to the early 2020s). The method behind the library was the immunoSEQ multiplex PCR assay. Drawn from immuneACCESS, this table holds only the in-frame rearrangements with V and J called that TCRdb kept. Clones are partly lost; checked studies trace under half to an unresolved V gene and leave the rest unexplained. The sample has roughly 50,000 clones on record, around 97% of them singletons. About 1.9% of the sample goes to the ten largest clones.

The receptor comes from a young woman in good health. The source material was blood. The sequence is built from TRBV5-1 and TRBJ2-3; the D gene is possibly TRBD1 or TRBD2, each agreeing over 5 bases. CDR3 protein: CASSLAGASTDTQYF. The DNA reads as follows: TGCGCCAGCAGCTTGGCCGGGGCTAGCACAGATACGCAGTATTTT.